A single T cell receptor beta chain is shown here with its context. The target antigen is unknown. This CDR3 comprises 14 residues. V shed 6 bases and J shed 0 bases, with 9 bases lying between them. Germline values: CDR1 MNHNY, CDR2 SVGAGI (reference sequence). The sample belongs to a study of cytomegalovirus exposure and HLA in healthy donors. The PCR had 60 Vbeta and 13 Jbeta primers. Sequencing used immunoSEQ multiplex PCR; TCRdb keeps in-frame clones, though not all of them. There are about 130,000 clones in the sample; 73% occur only once, and roughly 2.1% lies in the top ten. The study's findings and limits: By HLA locus, TCR association rates varied in a later analysis, with DRB1 showing the most and HLA-C the fewest.

V and J are TRBV6-6 and TRBJ1-5; the D is unclear. This receptor was taken from a woman aged 40 to 49 in good health and CMV-seropositive. The sequenced material came from PBMCs. The CDR3 region is CASSSTTSNQPQHF. The CDR3 nucleotides read TGTGCCAGCAGCTCGACAACTAGCAATCAGCCCCAGCATTTT.